This T cell receptor (beta chain) came from a study of T cell responses to AZD1222 COVID-19 vaccine. Study-wide points: Spike-specific TCR breadth and depth grew following two AZD1222 doses. Donors, mostly white British, included more females; clonal diversity was possibly underestimated. Repertoire collection took place solely once the T cell response had peaked.

The V gene lost 3 bases and the J gene lost 2 bases, with 20 bases spanning the gap. CDR3 length: 18 residues. Germline assignment: CDR1 MGHRA and CDR2 YSYEKL. The study pooled second doses at about 4 or about 12 weeks. Concerning this clone itself: Its antigen remains unknown.

Some clones are missing from TCRdb's copy, which holds only in-frame ones; the method was immunoSEQ multiplex PCR. The profile shows 80,000 to 100,000 clones, around nine tenths of them singletons. The source is an adult who received the AZD1222 COVID-19 vaccine. This specimen consisted of peripheral blood, obtained 28 days after the second AZD1222 dose. The V and J genes are TRBV4-1 and TRBJ2-1; a weak D match, TRBD1 (6 bases). The CDR3 region is CASSHATGPSQPYNEQFF. The CDR3 DNA reads as TGCGCCAGCAGCCACGCTACAGGGCCCAGTCAACCCTACAATGAGCAGTTCTTC.